This T cell receptor (beta chain) was obtained from a study of T cell responses to AZD1222 COVID-19 vaccine. Study background: Whether given at about 4 or about 12 weeks, second doses were pooled. Points from the study as a whole: Reportedly, nearly half the spike-specific TCRs target unmutated variant regions. After two AZD1222 doses, spike-specific TCR breadth and depth rose versus day 0.

The method was immunoSEQ multiplex PCR; TCRdb's version includes in-frame clones alone and lacks a portion of them. The repertoire holds roughly 120,000 clones, with about 82% as singletons. On this clone itself: Its specificity is not known.

Source: peripheral blood, taken on day 0 of AZD1222 vaccination. This clonotype was obtained from an adult in good health.

CDR3 DNA: TGCGCCAGCAGCCTCAGCCCCGGGACAGCCTACACTGAAGCTTTCTTT. Amino acids: CASSLSPGTAYTEAFF. The rearrangement links TRBV4-1 to TRBJ1-1, with 7 bases identical to TRBD1. The CDR3 consists of 16 residues. V dropped 4 bases and J dropped 3; count of bases not matched to a gene: 11. Germline CDR1 and CDR2: MGHRA and YSYEKL.